The source of this T cell receptor (beta chain) is a study of blood T cell repertoires in COVID-19. Overall study context: Material from acute and convalescent COVID-19 was sourced from the United States, Italy and Spain. Sources were T cells, B-cell-depleted T cells, or PBMCs; the material itself was cDNA or gDNA.

Original analysis: Nucleated cell number was recorded as an estimate derived from reference gene primer amplification. The method was immunoSEQ multiplex PCR; TCRdb's version includes in-frame clones alone and lacks a portion of them. V, J and clone size are taken as reported in that table, and D and trimming were inferred from the DNA itself. The sample yields around 67,000 clones, roughly 81% seen once. Germline lookup yields CDR1 KGHSH and CDR2 LQKENI. This CDR3 has 16 residues. V shed 1 base and J 0 bases; nucleotides not matched to a gene: 3. The receptor was derived from a man aged 70 or older with acute or convalescent COVID-19. The rearrangement links TRBV18 to TRBJ1-3; 7 nucleotides match TRBD1. The sequencing sample was made of peripheral blood. CDR3 residues: CASSPLGQFSGNTIYF. Written as DNA, the CDR3 is TGTGCCAGCTCACCACTGGGACAGTTCTCTGGAAACACCATATATTTT.